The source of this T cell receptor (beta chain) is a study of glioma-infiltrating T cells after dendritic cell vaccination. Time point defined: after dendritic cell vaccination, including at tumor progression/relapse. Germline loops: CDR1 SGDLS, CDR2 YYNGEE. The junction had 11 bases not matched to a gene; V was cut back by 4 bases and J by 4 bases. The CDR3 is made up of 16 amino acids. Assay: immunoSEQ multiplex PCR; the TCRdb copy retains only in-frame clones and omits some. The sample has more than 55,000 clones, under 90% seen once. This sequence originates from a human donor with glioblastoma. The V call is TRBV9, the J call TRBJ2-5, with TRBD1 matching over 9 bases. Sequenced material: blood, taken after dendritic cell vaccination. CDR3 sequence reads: CASSKATGGFRETQYF. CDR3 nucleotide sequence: TGTGCCAGCAGCAAAGCTACAGGGGGCTTTAGAGAGACCCAGTACTTC.